A single sample is the source of the 5 T cell receptor beta chains below, sequenced in a study of shared clonotypes between healthy human individuals (dated by TCRdb to 2019 to 2021). Library creation used the immunoSEQ multiplex PCR assay. TCRdb stores this immuneACCESS table with in-frame sequences only. Part of the clones is absent; in the studies checked, under half of the shortfall reflects unresolved V genes, and no reason is known for the rest. The sample table lists 600,000 or so clones, 90% to 95% of them with a count of one. The top ten clonotypes cover 0.11% of the sample. CD8 naive samples consisted of CD45RO-negative cells that were positively selected for CCR7, yielding a CD45RA+CCR7+ population without TemRA cells. The sample comprised naive CD8+ T cells sorted from blood. Reading the label with the study, this specimen's cell subset or site is: CD45RA+CCR7+. The receptors here all came from a woman under 40 in good health.

The chain links TRBV6-1 to TRBJ2-7; tentatively, D is TRBD2 (5 bases). Per germline, CDR1 MNHNS and CDR2 SASEGT. CDR3 length: 14 residues. V shed 6 bases and J shed 5 bases, with 17 bases lying between them. The CDR3 coding sequence is TGTGCCAGCAGCGCCCTTGGGAGAAAGAACGAGCAGTACTTC. Translated: CASSALGRKNEQYF.

This sequence joins TRBV9 and TRBJ2-1; 12 bases match TRBD1. This CDR3 comprises 14 residues. V gave up 3 bases and J gave up 9 bases; unmatched junction bases: 4. CDR1 is SGDLS and CDR2 is YYNGEE in the germline V gene. CDR3: CASSEGQGAGEQFF. Written as DNA, the CDR3 is TGTGCCAGCAGCGAGGGACAGGGGGCGGGTGAGCAGTTCTTC.

The chain recombines TRBV10-3 with TRBJ2-1; the D is unclear. Germline values: CDR1 ENHRY, CDR2 SYGVKD. V was pared by 6 bases and J by 0 bases, with 12 bases between. CDR3 length equals 15 residues. The CDR3 DNA reads TGTGCCATCAGACTCGATTCGGGCTCCTACAATGAGCAGTTCTTC. Protein: CAIRLDSGSYNEQFF.

The rearrangement joins TRBV20-1 to TRBJ2-1; no reliable D call. Trimming removed 5 bases at V and 3 bases at J, with 5 bases between. The CDR3 is made up of 11 amino acids. Germline assignment: CDR1 DFQATT and CDR2 SNEGSKA (reference sequence). The CDR3 is CSAQDYNEQFF. DNA for the CDR3: TGCAGTGCTCAGGACTACAATGAGCAGTTCTTC.

In its sample, this clone was seen once. This chain uses TRBV13 with TRBJ2-7, with 8 bases aligning to TRBD2. The V gene's germline CDR1 is PRHDT and CDR2 FYEKMQ (reference sequence). This CDR3 is 16 amino acids long. The V gene end was trimmed by 0 bases and the J gene end by 4 bases; junction bases not matched to a gene: 8. CDR3 sequence reads: CASSLGLAGERYEQYF. CDR3 nucleotide sequence: TGTGCCAGCAGCTTAGGCCTAGCGGGTGAGAGGTACGAGCAGTACTTC.